This T cell receptor beta chain was identified in a study of blood T cells in healthy people across ages. The study, taken as a whole, reports: Total diversity from one million sequenced T cells was likely underestimated. A greater number of naive CD4+ cells and higher diversity distinguished long-lived donors from aged donors.

CDR3 size: 14 residues. This clonotype was found a few times. Its cognate antigen is unknown. It was with a sample-barcoded 5' primer and a J-beta primer mix that a second PCR of roughly 7 to 11 cycles was run. TCRdb re-called the 5' RACE reads with MiXCR, one entry per CDR3 protein. The table includes 780,000 or so distinct CDR3 sequences, approximately 25% detected once. The same sample was also used in a study of T cells of mothers and their children.

The J gene is TRBJ1-1, the V gene TRBV21-1. TRBV21-1 is classified as a pseudogene. The clonotype comes from a boy aged 10-17 years in good health. The sequenced material came from blood. CDR3 in DNA: TGTGCCAGCAGCATACGGAGGATGAACACTGAAGCTTTCTTT. This sequence encodes CASSIRRMNTEAFF.